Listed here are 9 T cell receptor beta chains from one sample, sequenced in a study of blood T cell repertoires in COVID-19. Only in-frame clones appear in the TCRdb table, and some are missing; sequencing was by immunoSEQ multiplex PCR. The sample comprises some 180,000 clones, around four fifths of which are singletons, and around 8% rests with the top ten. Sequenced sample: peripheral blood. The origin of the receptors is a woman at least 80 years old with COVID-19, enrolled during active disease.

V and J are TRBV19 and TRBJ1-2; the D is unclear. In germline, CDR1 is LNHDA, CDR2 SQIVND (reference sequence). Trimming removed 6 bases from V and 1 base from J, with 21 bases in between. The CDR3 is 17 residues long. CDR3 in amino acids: CASSQGSGGQLNYGYTF. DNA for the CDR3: TGTGCCAGTAGCCAAGGTAGTGGCGGGCAACTTAACTATGGCTACACCTTC. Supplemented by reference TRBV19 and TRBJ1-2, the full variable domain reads DGGITQSPKYLFRKEGQNVTLSCEQNLNHDAMYWYRQDPGQGLRLIYYSQIVNDFQKGDIAEGYSVSREKKESFPLTVTSAQKNPTAFYLCASSQGSGGQLNYGYTFGSGTRLTVV.

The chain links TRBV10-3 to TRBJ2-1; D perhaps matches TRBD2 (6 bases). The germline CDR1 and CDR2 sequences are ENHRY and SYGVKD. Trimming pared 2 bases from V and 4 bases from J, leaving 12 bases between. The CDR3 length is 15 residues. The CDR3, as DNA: TGTGCCATCAGTGAGCTCTCCGGGAGATACAATGAGCAGTTCTTC. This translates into CAISELSGRYNEQFF.

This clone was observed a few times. The CDR3 coding sequence is TGCGCCAGCAGCTCTGGGGGGAACGGCTACACCTTC. This codes for CASSSGGNGYTF. This chain uses TRBV5-1 with TRBJ1-2, with D perhaps TRBD1 (5 bases). The CDR3 has 12 amino acids. V lost 3 bases and J 8 bases, leaving 11 bases between the germline ends. Germline V gene sequence: CDR1 SGHRS, CDR2 YFSETQ. The full variable domain, in which reference TRBV5-1 and TRBJ1-2 provide the parts outside the CDR3, is KAGVTQTPRYLIKTRGQQVTLSCSPISGHRSVSWYQQTPGQGLQFLFEYFSETQRNKGNFPGRFSGRQFSNSRSEMNVSTLELGDSALYLCASSSGGNGYTFGSGTRLTVV.

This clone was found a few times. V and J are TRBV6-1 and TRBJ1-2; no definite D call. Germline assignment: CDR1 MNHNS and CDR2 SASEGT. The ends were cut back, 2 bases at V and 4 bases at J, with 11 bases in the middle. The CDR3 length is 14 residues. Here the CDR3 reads CASSERSPRYGYTF. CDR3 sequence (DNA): TGTGCCAGCAGTGAAAGGAGCCCTCGCTATGGCTACACCTTC.

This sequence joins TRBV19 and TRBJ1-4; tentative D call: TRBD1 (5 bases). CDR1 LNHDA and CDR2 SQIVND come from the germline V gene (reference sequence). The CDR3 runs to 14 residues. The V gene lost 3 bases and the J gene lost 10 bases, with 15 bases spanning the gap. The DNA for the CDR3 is TGTGCCAGTAGTATTCCAGGGATGGGTCGAAAACTGTTTTTT. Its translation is CASSIPGMGRKLFF.

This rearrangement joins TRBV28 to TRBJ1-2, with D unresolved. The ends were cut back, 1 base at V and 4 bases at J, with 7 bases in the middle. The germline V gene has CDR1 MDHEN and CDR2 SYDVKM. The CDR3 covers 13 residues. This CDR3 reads CASSLFPGYGYTF. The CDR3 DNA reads TGTGCCAGCAGTTTATTCCCAGGCTATGGCTACACCTTC.

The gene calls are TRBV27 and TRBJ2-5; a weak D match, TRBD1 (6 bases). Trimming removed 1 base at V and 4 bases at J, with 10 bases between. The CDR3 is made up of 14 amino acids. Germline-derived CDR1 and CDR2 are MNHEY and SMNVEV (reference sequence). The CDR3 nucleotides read TGTGCCAGCAGTTTATGGGGGCCGGTAGAGACCCAGTACTTC. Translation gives CASSLWGPVETQYF.

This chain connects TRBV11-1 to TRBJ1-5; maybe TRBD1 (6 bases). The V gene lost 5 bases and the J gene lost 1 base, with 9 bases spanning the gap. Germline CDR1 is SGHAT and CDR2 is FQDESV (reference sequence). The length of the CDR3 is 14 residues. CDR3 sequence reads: CASSQTGSNQPQHF. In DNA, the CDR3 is TGTGCCAGCAGCCAGACAGGAAGCAATCAGCCCCAGCATTTT.

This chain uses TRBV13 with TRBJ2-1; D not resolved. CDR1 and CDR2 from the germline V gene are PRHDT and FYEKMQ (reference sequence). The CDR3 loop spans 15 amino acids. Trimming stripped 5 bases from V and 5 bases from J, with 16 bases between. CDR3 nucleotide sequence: TGTGCCAGCAGCCAGCTAGGCTCCGATAACAATGAGCAGTTCTTC. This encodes CASSQLGSDNNEQFF.